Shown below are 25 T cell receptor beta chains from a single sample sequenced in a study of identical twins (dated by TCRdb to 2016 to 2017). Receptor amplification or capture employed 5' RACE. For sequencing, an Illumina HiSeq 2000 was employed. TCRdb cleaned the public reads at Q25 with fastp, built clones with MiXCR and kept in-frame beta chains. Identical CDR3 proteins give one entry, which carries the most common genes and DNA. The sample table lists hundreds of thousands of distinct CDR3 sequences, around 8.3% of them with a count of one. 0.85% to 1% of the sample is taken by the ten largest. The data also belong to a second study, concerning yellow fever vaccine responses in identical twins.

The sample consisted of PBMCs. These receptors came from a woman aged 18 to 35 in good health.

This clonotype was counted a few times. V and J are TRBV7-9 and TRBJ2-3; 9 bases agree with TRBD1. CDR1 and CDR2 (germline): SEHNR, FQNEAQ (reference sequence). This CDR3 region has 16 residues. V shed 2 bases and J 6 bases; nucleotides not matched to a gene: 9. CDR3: CASSLMGQGTRDTQYF. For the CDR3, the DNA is TGTGCCAGCAGCTTAATGGGACAGGGAACGAGGGATACGCAGTATTTT.

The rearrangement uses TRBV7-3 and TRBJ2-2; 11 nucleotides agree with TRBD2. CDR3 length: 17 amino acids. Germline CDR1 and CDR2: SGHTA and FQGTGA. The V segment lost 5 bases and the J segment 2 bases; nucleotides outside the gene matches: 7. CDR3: CASSLRGTSGNTGELFF. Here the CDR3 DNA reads TGTGCCAGCAGCCTAAGGGGGACTAGCGGAAACACCGGGGAGCTGTTTTTT.

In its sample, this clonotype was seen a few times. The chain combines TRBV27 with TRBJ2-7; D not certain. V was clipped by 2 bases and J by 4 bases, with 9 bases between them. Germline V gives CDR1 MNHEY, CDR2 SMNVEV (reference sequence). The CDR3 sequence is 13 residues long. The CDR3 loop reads CASSLRPMYEQYF. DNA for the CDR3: TGTGCCAGCAGTTTACGCCCCATGTACGAGCAGTACTTC.

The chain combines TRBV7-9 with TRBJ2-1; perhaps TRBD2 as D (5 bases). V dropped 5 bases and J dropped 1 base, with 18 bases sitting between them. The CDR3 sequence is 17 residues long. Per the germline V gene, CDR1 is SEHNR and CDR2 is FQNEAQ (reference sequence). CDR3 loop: CASSPRFGGPSYNEQFF. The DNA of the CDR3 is TGTGCCAGCAGCCCCAGGTTCGGCGGGCCGTCCTACAATGAGCAGTTCTTC.

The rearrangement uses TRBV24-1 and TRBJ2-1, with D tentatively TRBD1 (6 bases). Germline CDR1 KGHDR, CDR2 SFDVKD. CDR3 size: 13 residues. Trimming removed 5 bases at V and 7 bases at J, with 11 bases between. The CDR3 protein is CATSAHRANEQFF. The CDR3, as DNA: TGTGCCACCAGTGCCCACAGGGCAAATGAGCAGTTCTTC.

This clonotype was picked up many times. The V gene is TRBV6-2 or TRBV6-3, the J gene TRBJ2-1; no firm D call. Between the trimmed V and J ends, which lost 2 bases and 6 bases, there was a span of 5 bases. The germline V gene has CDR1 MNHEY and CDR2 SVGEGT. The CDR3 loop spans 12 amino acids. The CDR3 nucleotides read TGTGCCAGCAGTTACGGTTCCAATGAGCAGTTCTTC. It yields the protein CASSYGSNEQFF.

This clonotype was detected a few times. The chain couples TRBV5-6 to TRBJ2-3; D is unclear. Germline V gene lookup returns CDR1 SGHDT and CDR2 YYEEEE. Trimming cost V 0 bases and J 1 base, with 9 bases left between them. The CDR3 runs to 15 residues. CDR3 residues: CASSLGRQRTDTQYF. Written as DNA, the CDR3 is TGTGCCAGCAGCTTGGGTCGGCAGCGCACAGATACGCAGTATTTT. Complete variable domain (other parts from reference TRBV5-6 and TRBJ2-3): DAGVTQSPTHLIKTRGQQVTLRCSPKSGHDTVSWYQQALGQGPQFIFQYYEEEERQRGNFPDRFSGHQFPNYSSELNVNALLLGDSALYLCASSLGRQRTDTQYFGPGTRLTVL.

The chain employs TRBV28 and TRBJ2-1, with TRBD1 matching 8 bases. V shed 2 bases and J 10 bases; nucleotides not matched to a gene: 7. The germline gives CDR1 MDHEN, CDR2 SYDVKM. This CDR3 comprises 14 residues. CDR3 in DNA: TGTGCCAGCAGTTTACTGCAGGGGGCCAGGGAGCAGTTCTTC. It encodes CASSLLQGAREQFF.

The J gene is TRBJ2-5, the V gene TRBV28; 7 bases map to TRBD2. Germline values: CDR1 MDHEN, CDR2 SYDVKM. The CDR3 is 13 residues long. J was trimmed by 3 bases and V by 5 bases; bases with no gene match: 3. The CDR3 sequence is CASSLADKETQYF. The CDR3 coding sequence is TGTGCCAGCAGTCTAGCGGACAAAGAGACCCAGTACTTC.

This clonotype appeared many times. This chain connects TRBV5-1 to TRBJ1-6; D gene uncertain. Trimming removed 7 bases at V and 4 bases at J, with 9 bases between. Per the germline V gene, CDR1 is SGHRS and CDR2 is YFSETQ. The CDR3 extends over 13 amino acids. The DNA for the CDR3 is TGCGCCAGCGGATCCTCTTATAATTCACCCCTCCACTTT. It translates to CASGSSYNSPLHF.

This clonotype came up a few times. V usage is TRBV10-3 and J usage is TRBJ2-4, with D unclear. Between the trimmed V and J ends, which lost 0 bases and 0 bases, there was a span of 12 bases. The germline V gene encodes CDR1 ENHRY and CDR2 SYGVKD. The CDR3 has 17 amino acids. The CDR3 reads CAISESSSFVAKNIQYF. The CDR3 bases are TGTGCCATCAGTGAGTCGTCCAGTTTTGTAGCCAAAAACATTCAGTACTTC.

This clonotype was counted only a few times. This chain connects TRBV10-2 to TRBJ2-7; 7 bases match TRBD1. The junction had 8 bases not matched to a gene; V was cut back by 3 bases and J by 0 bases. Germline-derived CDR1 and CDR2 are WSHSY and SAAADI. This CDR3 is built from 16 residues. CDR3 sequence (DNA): TGCGCCAGCAGTGAAGCATCGGACAGGCTCTCCTACGAGCAGTACTTC. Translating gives CASSEASDRLSYEQYF.

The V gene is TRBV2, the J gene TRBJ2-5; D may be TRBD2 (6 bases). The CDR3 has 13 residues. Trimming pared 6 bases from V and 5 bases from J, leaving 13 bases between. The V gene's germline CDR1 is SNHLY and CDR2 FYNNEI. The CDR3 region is CASSSGGTETQYF. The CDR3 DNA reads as TGTGCCAGCAGCTCTGGCGGGACCGAGACCCAGTACTTC.

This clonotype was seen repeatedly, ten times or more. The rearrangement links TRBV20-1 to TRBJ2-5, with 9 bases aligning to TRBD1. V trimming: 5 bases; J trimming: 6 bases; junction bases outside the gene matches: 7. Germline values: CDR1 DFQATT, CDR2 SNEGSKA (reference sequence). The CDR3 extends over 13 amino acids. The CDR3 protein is CSAGQGSGKTQYF. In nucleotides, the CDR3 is TGCAGTGCTGGACAGGGGAGCGGAAAGACCCAGTACTTC.

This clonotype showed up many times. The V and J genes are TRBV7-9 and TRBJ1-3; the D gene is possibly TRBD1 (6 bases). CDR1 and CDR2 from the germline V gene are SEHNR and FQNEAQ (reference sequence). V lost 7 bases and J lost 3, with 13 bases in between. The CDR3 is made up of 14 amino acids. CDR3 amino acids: CASMEGVFGNTIYF. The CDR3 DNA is TGTGCCAGCATGGAGGGGGTCTTTGGAAACACCATATATTTT.

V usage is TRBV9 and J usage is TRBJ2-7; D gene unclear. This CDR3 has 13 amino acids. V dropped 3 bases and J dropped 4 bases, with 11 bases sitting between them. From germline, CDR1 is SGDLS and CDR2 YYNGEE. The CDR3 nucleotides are TGTGCCAGCAGCGCCCCCGACGGGTACGAGCAGTACTTC. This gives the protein CASSAPDGYEQYF.

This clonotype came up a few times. CDR3 nucleotides: TGTGCCAGCAGCTTAGTGCCAGGGAGTCGGGAGACCCAGTACTTC. Translating it yields CASSLVPGSRETQYF. The chain recombines TRBV7-2 with TRBJ2-5; either TRBD1 or TRBD2 may fit D (5 bases each). Germline-derived CDR1 and CDR2 are SGHTA and FQGNSA. The CDR3 is 15 amino acids. V was cut by 1 base and J by 5 bases, with 14 bases left in between.

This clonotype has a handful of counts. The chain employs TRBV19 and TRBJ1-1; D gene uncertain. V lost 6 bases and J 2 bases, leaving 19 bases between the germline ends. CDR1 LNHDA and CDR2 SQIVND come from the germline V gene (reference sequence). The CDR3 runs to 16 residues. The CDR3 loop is CASSPGSSTINTEAFF. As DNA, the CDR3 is TGTGCCAGTAGCCCGGGGAGCAGCACCATCAACACTGAAGCTTTCTTT.

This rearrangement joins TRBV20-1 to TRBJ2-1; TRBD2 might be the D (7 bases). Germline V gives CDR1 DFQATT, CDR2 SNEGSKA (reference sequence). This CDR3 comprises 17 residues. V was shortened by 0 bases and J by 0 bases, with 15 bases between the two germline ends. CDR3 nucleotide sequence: TGCAGTGCTAGAGATCGTGGCGGGGGCCCCTCCTACAATGAGCAGTTCTTC. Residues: CSARDRGGGPSYNEQFF.

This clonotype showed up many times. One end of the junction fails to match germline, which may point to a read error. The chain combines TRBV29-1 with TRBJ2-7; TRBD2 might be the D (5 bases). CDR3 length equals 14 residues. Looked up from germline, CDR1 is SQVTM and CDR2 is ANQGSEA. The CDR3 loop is CNVEALSEGYEQYF. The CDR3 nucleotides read TGCAACGTTGAAGCGCTGAGCGAGGGCTACGAGCAGTACTTC.

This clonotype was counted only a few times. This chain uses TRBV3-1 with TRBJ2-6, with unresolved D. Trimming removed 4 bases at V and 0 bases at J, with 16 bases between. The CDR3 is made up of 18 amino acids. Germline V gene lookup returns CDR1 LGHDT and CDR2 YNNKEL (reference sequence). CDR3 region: CASSPLGFSNSGANVLTF. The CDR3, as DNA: TGTGCCAGCAGCCCTCTAGGTTTCAGCAACTCTGGGGCCAACGTCCTGACTTTC.

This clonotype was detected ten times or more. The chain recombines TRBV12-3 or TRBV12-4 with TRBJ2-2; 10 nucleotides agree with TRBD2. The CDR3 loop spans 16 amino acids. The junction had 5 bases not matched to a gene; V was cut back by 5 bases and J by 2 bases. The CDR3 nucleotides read TGTGCCAGCAGTCCCCTAGCGGGAGTAAACACCGGGGAGCTGTTTTTT. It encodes CASSPLAGVNTGELFF.

The CDR3 protein is CASSLNREAYEQYF. CDR3 nucleotide sequence: TGCGCCAGCAGCTTGAACAGGGAGGCGTACGAGCAGTACTTC. The chain couples TRBV5-1 to TRBJ2-7; D is tentatively TRBD1 or TRBD2 (6 bases each). V was trimmed by 1 base and J by 4 bases, leaving 12 bases between them. CDR1 is SGHRS, CDR2 YFSETQ, per germline. The CDR3 covers 14 residues.

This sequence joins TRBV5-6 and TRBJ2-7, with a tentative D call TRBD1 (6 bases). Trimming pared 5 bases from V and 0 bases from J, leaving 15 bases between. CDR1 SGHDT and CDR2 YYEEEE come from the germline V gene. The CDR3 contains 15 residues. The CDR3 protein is CASRDRLGISYEQYF. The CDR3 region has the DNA TGTGCCAGCAGAGACAGGTTAGGGATCTCCTACGAGCAGTACTTC.

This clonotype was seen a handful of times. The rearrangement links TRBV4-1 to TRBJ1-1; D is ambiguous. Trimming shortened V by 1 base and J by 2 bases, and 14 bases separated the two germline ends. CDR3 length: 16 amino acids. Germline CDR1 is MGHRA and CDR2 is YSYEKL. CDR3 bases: TGCGCCAGCAGCCAAGTCGGGAGAGGGTCCAACACTGAAGCTTTCTTT. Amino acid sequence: CASSQVGRGSNTEAFF.